This T cell receptor (beta chain) was retrieved from a study of cytomegalovirus exposure and HLA in healthy donors. Overall study context: Early released data had tens of millions of unique TCRs, all coming from HLA-typed donors.

V lost 0 bases to trimming and J lost 4 bases, with 5 bases between them. The CDR3 is 13 residues long. Germline CDR1 is SGDLS and CDR2 is YYNGEE. Primers included in the PCR were 60 Vbeta and 13 Jbeta primers. Only in-frame clones appear in the TCRdb table, and some are missing; sequencing was by immunoSEQ multiplex PCR. The sample shows about 140,000 clones, roughly 62% of them seen only once. With regard to this clone: As yet, its antigen is unknown.

General observations from the study: A link between a missense DCLRE1C variant and TCR beta V- and J-gene trimming emerged from a later analysis.

The chain links TRBV9 to TRBJ1-5; D unresolved. The source is a man aged 60-69 years in good health and CMV-seronegative. Sequenced input: PBMCs. The CDR3 is CASSVDPNQPQHF. For the CDR3, the DNA is TGTGCCAGCAGCGTAGATCCGAATCAGCCCCAGCATTTT.